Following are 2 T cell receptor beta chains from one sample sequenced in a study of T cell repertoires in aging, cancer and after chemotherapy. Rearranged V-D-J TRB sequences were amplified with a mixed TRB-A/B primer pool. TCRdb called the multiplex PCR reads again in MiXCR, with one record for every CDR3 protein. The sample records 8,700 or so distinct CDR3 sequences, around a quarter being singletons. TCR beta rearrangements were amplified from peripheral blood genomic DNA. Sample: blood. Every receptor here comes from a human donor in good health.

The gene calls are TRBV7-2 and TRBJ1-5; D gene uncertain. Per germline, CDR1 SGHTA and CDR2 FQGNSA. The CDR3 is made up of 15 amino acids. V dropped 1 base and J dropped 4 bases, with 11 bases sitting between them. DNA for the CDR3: TGTGCCAGCAGCTTAGTGGGTGACCAAAATCAGCCCCAGCATTTT. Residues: CASSLVGDQNQPQHF.

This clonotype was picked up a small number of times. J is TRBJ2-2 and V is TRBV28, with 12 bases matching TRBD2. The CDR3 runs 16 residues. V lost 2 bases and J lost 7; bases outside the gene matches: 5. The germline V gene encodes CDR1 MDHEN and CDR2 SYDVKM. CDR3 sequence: CASSLGLAGYSGELFF. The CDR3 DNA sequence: TGTGCCAGCAGTTTAGGACTAGCGGGATACAGCGGGGAGCTGTTTTTT.